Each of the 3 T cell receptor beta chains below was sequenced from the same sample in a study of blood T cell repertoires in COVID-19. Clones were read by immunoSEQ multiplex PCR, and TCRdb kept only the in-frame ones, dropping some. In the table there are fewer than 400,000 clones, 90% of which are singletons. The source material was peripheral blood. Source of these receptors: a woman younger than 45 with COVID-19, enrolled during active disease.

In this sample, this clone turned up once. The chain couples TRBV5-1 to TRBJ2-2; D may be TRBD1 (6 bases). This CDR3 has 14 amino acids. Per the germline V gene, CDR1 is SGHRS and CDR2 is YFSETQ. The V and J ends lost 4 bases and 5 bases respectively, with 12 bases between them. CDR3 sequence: CASSQTGSTGELFF. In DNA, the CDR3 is TGCGCCAGCAGCCAAACAGGGTCAACCGGGGAGCTGTTTTTT.

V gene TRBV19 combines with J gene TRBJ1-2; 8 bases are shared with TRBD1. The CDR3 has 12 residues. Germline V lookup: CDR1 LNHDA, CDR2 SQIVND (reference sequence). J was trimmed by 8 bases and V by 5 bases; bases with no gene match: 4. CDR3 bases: TGTGCCAGTAGTGGACAGGGAAGAGGCTACACCTTC. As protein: CASSGQGRGYTF. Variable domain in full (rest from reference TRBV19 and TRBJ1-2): DGGITQSPKYLFRKEGQNVTLSCEQNLNHDAMYWYRQDPGQGLRLIYYSQIVNDFQKGDIAEGYSVSREKKESFPLTVTSAQKNPTAFYLCASSGQGRGYTFGSGTRLTVV.

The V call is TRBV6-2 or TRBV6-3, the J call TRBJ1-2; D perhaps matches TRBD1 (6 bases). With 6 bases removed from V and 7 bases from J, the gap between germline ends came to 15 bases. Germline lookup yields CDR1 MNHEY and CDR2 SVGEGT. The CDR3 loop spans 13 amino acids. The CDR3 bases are TGTGCCAGCAGCGACAGGAAAGGGGGTGGCTACACCTTC. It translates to CASSDRKGGGYTF.